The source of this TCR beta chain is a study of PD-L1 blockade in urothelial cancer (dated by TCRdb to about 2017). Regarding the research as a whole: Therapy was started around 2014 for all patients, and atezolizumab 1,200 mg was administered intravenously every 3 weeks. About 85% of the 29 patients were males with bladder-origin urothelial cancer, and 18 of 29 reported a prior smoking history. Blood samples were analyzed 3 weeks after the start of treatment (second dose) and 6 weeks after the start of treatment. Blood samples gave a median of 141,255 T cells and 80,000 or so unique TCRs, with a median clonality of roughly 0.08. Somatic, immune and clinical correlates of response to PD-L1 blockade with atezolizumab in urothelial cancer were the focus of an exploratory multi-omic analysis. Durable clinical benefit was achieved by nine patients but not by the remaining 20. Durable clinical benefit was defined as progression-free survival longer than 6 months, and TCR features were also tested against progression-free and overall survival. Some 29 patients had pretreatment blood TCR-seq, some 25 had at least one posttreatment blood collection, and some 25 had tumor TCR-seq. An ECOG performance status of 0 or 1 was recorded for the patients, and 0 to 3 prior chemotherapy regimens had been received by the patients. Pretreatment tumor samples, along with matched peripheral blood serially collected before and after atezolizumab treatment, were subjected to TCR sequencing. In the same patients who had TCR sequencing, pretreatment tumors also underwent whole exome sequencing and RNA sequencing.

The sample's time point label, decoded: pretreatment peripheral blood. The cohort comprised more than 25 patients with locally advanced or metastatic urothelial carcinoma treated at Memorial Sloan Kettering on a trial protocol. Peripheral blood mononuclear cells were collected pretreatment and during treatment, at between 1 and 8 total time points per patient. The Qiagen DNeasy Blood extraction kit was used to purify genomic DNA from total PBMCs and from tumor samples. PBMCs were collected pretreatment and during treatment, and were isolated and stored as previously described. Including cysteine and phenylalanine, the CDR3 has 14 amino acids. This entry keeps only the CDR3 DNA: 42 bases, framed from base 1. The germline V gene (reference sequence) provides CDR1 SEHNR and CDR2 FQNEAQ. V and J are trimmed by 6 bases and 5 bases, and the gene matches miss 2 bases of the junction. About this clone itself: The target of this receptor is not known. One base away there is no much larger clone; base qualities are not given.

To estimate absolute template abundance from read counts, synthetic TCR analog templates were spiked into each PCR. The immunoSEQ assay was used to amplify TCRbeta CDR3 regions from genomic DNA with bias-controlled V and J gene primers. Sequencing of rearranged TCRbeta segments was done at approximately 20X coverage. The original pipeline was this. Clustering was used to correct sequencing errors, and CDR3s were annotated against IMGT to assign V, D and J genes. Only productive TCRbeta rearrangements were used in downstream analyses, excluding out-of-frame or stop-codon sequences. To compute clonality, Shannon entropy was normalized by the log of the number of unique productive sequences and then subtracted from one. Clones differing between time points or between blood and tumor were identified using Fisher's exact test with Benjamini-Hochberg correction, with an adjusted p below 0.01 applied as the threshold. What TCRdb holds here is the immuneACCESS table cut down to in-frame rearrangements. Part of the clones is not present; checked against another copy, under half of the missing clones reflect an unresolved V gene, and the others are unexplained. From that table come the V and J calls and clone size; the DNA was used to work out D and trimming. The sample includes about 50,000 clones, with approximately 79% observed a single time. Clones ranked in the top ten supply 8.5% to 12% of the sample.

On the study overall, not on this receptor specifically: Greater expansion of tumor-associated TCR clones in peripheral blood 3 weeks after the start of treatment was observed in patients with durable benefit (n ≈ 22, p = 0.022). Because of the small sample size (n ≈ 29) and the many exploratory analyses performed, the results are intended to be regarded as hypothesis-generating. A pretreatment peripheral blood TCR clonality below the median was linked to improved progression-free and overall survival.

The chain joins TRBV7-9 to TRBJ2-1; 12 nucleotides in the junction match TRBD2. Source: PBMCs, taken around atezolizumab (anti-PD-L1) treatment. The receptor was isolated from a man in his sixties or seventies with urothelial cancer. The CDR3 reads CASSGLAGHNEQFF. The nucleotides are TGTGCCAGCAGTGGACTAGCGGGACACAATGAGCAGTTCTTC.